The present TCR beta chain was sequenced within a study of cytomegalovirus exposure and HLA in healthy donors. Germline V gene lookup returns CDR1 SGHRS and CDR2 YFSETQ. This CDR3 spans 16 amino acids. Deletions cut 5 bases from V and 5 bases from J, with 22 bases between. Findings and caveats of the study: Analyzed later, most CMV-associated TCR beta chains appeared HLA-restricted. Prior analysis indicated that the majority of TCR beta V segments exhibited productivity approximately 87% or approximately 30% of the time.

With regard to this clone: The antigen remains undetermined.

Primers included in the PCR were 60 Vbeta and 13 Jbeta primers. Sequencing used immunoSEQ multiplex PCR; TCRdb keeps in-frame clones, though not all of them. The sample comprises 150,000 or so clones, 70% to 85% of which are singletons, and under 2.5% rests with the top ten. The origin of this receptor is a man in his thirties or forties in good health and CMV-seronegative. The sequencing input was PBMCs. The chain joins TRBV5-1 to TRBJ1-2; D possibly corresponds to TRBD1 (6 bases). Here the CDR3 reads CASRNLAGVLHYGYTF. CDR3 in DNA: TGCGCCAGCAGGAACCTGGCAGGGGTCTTACATTATGGCTACACCTTC.